This TCR beta chain derives from a study of shared clonotypes between healthy human individuals. Study summary: The donor group consisted of a couple of women and a few men, aged 18 to 49.

Donors included only healthy HIV-negative adults lacking recent acute infections or vaccinations. An even split of each subset's genomic DNA across several immunoSEQ plates was performed. TCRdb keeps only in-frame clones here, not all; method: immunoSEQ multiplex PCR. The table lists a few hundred thousand clones, approximately 79% of them singletons. Specimen: PBMCs. The TCR originated in a woman aged 40 to 50 in good health. Some clones in this sample may be carry-over from other donors' samples.

The CDR3 is CASRAPIQSNEQFF. In nucleotides, the CDR3 is TGCGCCAGCAGGGCCCCTATACAGAGCAATGAGCAGTTCTTC. The chain combines TRBV5-1 with TRBJ2-1; D is unclear. The CDR3 is made up of 14 amino acids. V was pared by 5 bases and J by 6 bases, with 15 bases between. From germline, CDR1 is SGHRS and CDR2 YFSETQ.